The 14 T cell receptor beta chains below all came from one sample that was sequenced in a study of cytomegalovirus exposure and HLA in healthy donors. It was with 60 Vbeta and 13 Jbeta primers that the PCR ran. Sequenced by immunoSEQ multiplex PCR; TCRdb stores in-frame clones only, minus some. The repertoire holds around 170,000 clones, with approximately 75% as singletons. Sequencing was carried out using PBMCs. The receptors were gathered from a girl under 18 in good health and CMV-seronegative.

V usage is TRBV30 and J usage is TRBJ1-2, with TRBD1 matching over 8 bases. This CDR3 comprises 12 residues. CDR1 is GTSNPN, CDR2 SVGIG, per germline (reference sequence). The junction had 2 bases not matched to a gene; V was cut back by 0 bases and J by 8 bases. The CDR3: CAWSVTGVGYTF. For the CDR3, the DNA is TGTGCCTGGAGTGTGACAGGGGTAGGCTACACCTTC.

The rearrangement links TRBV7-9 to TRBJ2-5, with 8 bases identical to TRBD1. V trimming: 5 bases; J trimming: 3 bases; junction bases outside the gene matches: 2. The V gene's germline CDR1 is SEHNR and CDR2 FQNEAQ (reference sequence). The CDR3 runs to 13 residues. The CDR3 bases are TGTGCCAGCAGCAAGACAGGGGAAGAGACCCAGTACTTC. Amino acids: CASSKTGEETQYF.

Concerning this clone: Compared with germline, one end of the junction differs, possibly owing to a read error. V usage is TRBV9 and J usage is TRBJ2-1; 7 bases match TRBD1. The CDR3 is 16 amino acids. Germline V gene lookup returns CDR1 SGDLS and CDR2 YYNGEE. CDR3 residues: CASGVGEGASYNEQFF. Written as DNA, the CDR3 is TGTGCCAGCGGCGTAGGTGAGGGGGCGTCCTACAATGAGCAGTTCTTC. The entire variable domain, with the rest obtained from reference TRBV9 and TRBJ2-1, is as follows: DSGVTQTPKHLITATGQRVTLRCSPRSGDLSVYWYQQSLDQGLQFLIQYYNGEERAKGNILERFSAQQFPDLHSELNLSSLELGDSALYFCASGVGEGASYNEQFFGPGTRLTVL.

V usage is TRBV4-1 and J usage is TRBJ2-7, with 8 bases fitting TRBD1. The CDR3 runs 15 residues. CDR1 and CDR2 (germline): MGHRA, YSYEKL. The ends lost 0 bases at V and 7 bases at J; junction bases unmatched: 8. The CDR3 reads CASSQDGQGAGEQYF. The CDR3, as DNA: TGCGCCAGCAGCCAAGACGGGCAGGGGGCTGGTGAGCAGTACTTC.

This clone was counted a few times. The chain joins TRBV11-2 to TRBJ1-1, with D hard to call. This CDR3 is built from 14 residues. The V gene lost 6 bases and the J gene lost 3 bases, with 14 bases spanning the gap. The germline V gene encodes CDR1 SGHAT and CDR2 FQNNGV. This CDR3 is CASRYEVLHTEAFF. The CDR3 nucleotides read TGTGCCAGCAGGTACGAGGTTCTCCACACTGAAGCTTTCTTT.

The CDR3 region has the DNA TGTGCCAGCAGTTTGGGGGGATCAGGGCTCACCCAAGCTTTCTTT. Protein: CASSLGGSGLTQAFF. The chain joins TRBV27 to TRBJ1-1; D may be TRBD1 (5 bases). Trimming removed 3 bases from V and 9 bases from J, with 20 bases in between. The CDR3 contains 15 residues. CDR1 is MNHEY, CDR2 SMNVEV, per germline (reference sequence).

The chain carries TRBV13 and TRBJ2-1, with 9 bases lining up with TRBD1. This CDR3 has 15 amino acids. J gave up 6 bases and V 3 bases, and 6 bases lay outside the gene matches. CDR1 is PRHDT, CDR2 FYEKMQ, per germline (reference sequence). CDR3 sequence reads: CASSFRTGASNEQFF. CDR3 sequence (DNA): TGTGCCAGCAGCTTTAGGACAGGGGCCTCCAATGAGCAGTTCTTC.

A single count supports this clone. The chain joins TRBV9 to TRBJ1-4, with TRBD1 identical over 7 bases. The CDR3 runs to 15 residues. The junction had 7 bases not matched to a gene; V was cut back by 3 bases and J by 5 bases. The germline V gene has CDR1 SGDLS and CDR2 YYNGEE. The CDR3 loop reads CASSEWTGFNEKLFF. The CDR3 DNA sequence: TGTGCCAGCAGCGAATGGACAGGTTTCAATGAAAAACTGTTTTTT.

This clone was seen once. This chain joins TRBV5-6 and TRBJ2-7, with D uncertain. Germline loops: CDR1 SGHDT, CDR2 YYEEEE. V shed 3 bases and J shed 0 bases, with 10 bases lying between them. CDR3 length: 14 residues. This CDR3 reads CASSYSECSYEQYF. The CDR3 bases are TGTGCCAGCAGCTATAGTGAGTGCTCCTACGAGCAGTACTTC. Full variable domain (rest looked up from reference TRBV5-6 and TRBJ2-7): DAGVTQSPTHLIKTRGQQVTLRCSPKSGHDTVSWYQQALGQGPQFIFQYYEEEERQRGNFPDRFSGHQFPNYSSELNVNALLLGDSALYLCASSYSECSYEQYFGPGTRLTVT.

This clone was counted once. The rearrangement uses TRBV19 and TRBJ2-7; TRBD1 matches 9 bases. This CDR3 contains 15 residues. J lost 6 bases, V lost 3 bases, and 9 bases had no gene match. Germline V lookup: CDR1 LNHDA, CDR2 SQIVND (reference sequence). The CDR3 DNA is TGTGCCAGTAGTATTCGGACAGGGGCGCCTTCCGAGCAGTACTTC. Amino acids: CASSIRTGAPSEQYF. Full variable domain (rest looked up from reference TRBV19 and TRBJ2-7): DGGITQSPKYLFRKEGQNVTLSCEQNLNHDAMYWYRQDPGQGLRLIYYSQIVNDFQKGDIAEGYSVSREKKESFPLTVTSAQKNPTAFYLCASSIRTGAPSEQYFGPGTRLTVT.

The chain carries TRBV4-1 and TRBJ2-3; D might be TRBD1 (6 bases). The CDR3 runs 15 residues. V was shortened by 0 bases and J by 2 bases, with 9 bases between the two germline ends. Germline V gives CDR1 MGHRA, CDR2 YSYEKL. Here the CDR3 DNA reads TGCGCCAGCAGCCAAGATGGGGACAACACAGATACGCAGTATTTT. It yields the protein CASSQDGDNTDTQYF.

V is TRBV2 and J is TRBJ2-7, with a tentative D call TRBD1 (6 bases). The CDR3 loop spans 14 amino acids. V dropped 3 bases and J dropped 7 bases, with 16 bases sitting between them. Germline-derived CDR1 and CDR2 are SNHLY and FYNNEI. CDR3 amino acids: CASSEPSGRGEQYF. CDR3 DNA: TGTGCCAGCAGTGAGCCCAGCGGAAGGGGGGAGCAGTACTTC.

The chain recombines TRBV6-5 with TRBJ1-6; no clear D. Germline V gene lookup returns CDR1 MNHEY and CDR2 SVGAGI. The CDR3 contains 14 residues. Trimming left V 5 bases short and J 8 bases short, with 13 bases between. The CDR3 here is CASSAAPFYSPLHF. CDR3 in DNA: TGTGCCAGCAGTGCCGCGCCTTTTTATTCACCCCTCCACTTT.

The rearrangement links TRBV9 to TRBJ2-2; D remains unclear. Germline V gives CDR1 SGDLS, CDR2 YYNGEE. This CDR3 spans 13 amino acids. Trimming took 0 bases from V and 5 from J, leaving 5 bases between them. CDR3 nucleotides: TGTGCCAGCAGCGTAGACATAACCGGGGAGCTGTTTTTT. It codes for CASSVDITGELFF.